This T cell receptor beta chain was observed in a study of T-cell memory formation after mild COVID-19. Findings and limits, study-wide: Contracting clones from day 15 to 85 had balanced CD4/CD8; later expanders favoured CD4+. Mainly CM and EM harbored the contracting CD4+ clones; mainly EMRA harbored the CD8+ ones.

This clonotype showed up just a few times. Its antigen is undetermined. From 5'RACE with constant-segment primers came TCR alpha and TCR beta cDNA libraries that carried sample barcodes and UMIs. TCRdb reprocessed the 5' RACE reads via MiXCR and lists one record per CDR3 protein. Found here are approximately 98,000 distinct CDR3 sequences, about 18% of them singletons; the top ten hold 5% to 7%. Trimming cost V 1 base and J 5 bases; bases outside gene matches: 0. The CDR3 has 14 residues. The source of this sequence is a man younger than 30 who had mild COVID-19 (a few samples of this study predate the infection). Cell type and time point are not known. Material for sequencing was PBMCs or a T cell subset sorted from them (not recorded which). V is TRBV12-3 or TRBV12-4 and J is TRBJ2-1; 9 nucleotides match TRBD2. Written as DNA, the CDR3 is TGTGCCAGCAGTTTAGAGCGGGGGGACAATGAGCAGTTCTTC. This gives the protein CASSLERGDNEQFF.